A selection of T cell receptor beta chains follows, all from one sample in a study of blood T cell repertoires in COVID-19. Produced via immunoSEQ multiplex PCR; TCRdb's table is partial and in-frame only. The repertoire holds 140,000 to 150,000 clones, with approximately 88% as singletons. Sequencing used peripheral blood. These receptors originate from a woman aged 45 to 65 with acute or convalescent COVID-19. The CDR3 runs from the conserved cysteine through the conserved F or W. The D gene is left open where the match is weak. Rows may omit the clone size; those that give it use once, few, many or a size class.

TRBD2,TRBJ2-3,NA,TRBV6-5,TGTGCCAGCAGAAGGACTAGCGGGAGTTATGATACGCAGTATTTT,CASRRTSGSYDTQYF
TRBD1,TRBJ1-5,NA,TRBV27,TGTGCCAGCAGGGACACCGGGACAGGGAATAGCAATCAGCCCCAGCATTTT,CASRDTGTGNSNQPQHF
NA,TRBJ1-1,NA,TRBV30,TGTGCCTGGAGTGGTGCCAGGGTAGGGAAGACTGAAGCTTTCTTT,CAWSGARVGKTEAFF
TRBD1,TRBJ2-1,NA,TRBV18,TGTGCCAGCTCACCAGGAGGACAGGGGAAACACTCCTACAATGAGCAGTTCTTC,CASSPGGQGKHSYNEQFF
TRBD2,TRBJ2-1,NA,TRBV7-2,TGTGCCAGCAGTTCGGGACTAGCGGGGAACAATGAGCAGTTCTTC,CASSSGLAGNNEQFF
NA,TRBJ1-5,NA,TRBV7-4,TGTGCCAGCAGCTTACGTCACCCCAATCTAGCCCAGCATTTT,CASSLRHPNLAQHF
TRBD1,TRBJ1-6,NA,TRBV6-6,TGTGCCAGCAGCAAACAGGGGGCCTTAGGATCACCCCTCCACTTT,CASSKQGALGSPLHF
TRBD2,TRBJ2-3,NA,TRBV5-1,TGCGCCAGCAGCTTGGAGCGGGGGAGCACAGATACGCAGTATTTT,CASSLERGSTDTQYF
NA,TRBJ2-5,once,TRBV27,TGTGCCAGCAGATGGGCCTGGATGGAGACCCAGTACTTC,CASRWAWMETQYF
NA,TRBJ1-2,NA,TRBV16,TGTGCCAGCAGCCAATTGAGGGACTATGGCTACACCTTC,CASSQLRDYGYTF
TRBD1,TRBJ1-1,NA,TRBV4-1,TGCGCCAGCAGCCCCCGGACAGGGGGCCACATGAACACTGAAGCTTTCTTT,CASSPRTGGHMNTEAFF
NA,TRBJ1-1,NA,TRBV4-2,TGTGCCAGCAGCCAAGAGGTCGCGCGGACTGAAGCTTTCTTT,CASSQEVARTEAFF
NA,TRBJ2-1,NA,TRBV3-1/TRBV3-2,TGTGCCAGCAGCCAAGATGTGGGCGGGGTAGCCTACAATGAGCAGTTCTTC,CASSQDVGGVAYNEQFF
TRBD1,TRBJ1-1,NA,TRBV11-1,TGTGCCAGCAGCTTCTCCCGACAGGGTCGGACTGAAGCTTTCTTT,CASSFSRQGRTEAFF
TRBD1,TRBJ2-3,NA,TRBV7-9,TGTGCCAGCAGCTACGGACAGGGGACAGATACGCAGTATTTT,CASSYGQGTDTQYF
NA,TRBJ2-7,NA,TRBV6-5,TGTGCCAGCAGTTACAGGGGAGGGGGGCAATTCTACGAGCAGTACTTC,CASSYRGGGQFYEQYF
TRBD2,TRBJ2-5,NA,TRBV3-1/TRBV3-2,TGTGCCAGCAGCCAAGCTGGACTAGCGGGTCAAGAGACCCAGTACTTC,CASSQAGLAGQETQYF
TRBD2,TRBJ2-1,few,TRBV19,TGTGCCAGTAGTAGGAGCGGGGTCTACAATGAGCAGTTCTTC,CASSRSGVYNEQFF
TRBD2,TRBJ2-1,NA,TRBV27,TGTGCCAGCAGTTCCGGGACTACTTCCAATGAGCAGTTCTTC,CASSSGTTSNEQFF
TRBD2,TRBJ2-1,NA,TRBV19,TGTGCCAGTAAACGGACTAGCGGGACTTTCTCCTACAATGAGCAGTTCTTC,CASKRTSGTFSYNEQFF
NA,TRBJ1-5,NA,TRBV28,TGTGCCAGCAGGGAACAGGGACGGGGCAATCAGCCCCAGCATTTT,CASREQGRGNQPQHF
NA,TRBJ1-2,NA,TRBV6-2/TRBV6-3,TGTGCCAGCAGTTACTCGACGGTACTAGACTATGGCTACACCTTC,CASSYSTVLDYGYTF
NA,TRBJ2-3,NA,TRBV7-2,TGTGCCAGCAGCTTTGGCGGGGCCACAGATACGCAGTATTTT,CASSFGGATDTQYF
TRBD1,TRBJ2-7,NA,TRBV7-3,TGTGCCAGCAGCTCAGACAGGGGTTCCAGAGAGCAGTACTTC,CASSSDRGSREQYF
NA,TRBJ1-5,NA,TRBV12-3/TRBV12-4,TGTGCCTCTAACAGGGCCGGCCAGCCCCAGCATTTT,CASNRAGQPQHF
TRBD1,TRBJ1-5,few,TRBV6-5,TGTGCCAGCAGCAGCAGGACAGGAGGGAATCAGCCCCAGCATTTT,CASSSRTGGNQPQHF
NA,TRBJ1-2,NA,TRBV30,TGTGCCTGGAGTGCAGGGAACTATGGCTACACCTTC,CAWSAGNYGYTF
NA,TRBJ1-1,NA,TRBV2,TGTGCCAGCAGTGAAGCCCTCGGGGTGGTTTTGAACACTGAAGCTTTCTTT,CASSEALGVVLNTEAFF
NA,TRBJ1-1,NA,TRBV7-9,TGTGCCAGCAGCTTTCCCGGCTCTTCGCGGGCTGAAGCTTTCTTT,CASSFPGSSRAEAFF
NA,TRBJ1-5,NA,TRBV10-3,TGTGCCATGTCCGGAGGGGCAGGCCAGCCCCAGCATTTT,CAMSGGAGQPQHF
NA,TRBJ1-5,NA,TRBV29-1,TGCAGCGTCTTAGACAGACGCGGGCCCCAGCATTTT,CSVLDRRGPQHF
NA,TRBJ2-2,NA,TRBV19,TGTGCCAGTAGTATAGATCGGGAGAGACCGAACACCGGGGAGCTGTTTTTT,CASSIDRERPNTGELFF
NA,TRBJ1-3,once,TRBV6-5,TGTGCCAGCAGTTACTCGTCCTTGAGCTCTGGAAACACCATATATTTT,CASSYSSLSSGNTIYF
NA,TRBJ2-7,once,TRBV9,TGTGCCAGCAGCATCAGAGCGTCCTCCTACGAGCAGTACTTC,CASSIRASSYEQYF
NA,TRBJ1-1,few,TRBV27,TGTGCCAGCAGTGTCGGGGGGAAGTCTGAAGCTTTCTTT,CASSVGGKSEAFF
TRBD1,TRBJ1-2,NA,TRBV5-1,TGCGCCAGCAGCTTGCCCGGGACAGGGAACTATGGCTACACCTTC,CASSLPGTGNYGYTF
TRBD2,TRBJ2-1,NA,TRBV7-9,TGTGCCAGCAGCTTAGTTCTAGCGGGGCATGAGCAGTTCTTC,CASSLVLAGHEQFF
NA,TRBJ2-3,NA,TRBV18,TGTGCCAGCTCACCCAGAGGGGGAGTAGGGTATTTT,CASSPRGGVGYF
TRBD2,TRBJ2-1,NA,TRBV19,TGTGCCAGTAGTTTGACTAGCGGGGGGCCGTACAATGAGCAGTTCTTC,CASSLTSGGPYNEQFF
NA,TRBJ1-2,NA,TRBV4-1,TGCGCCAGCAGCCGGGACGGGGGATATGGCTACACCTTC,CASSRDGGYGYTF
TRBD2,TRBJ2-7,NA,TRBV7-4,TGTGCCAATAGCGGGAGAACCTACGAGCAGTACTTC,CANSGRTYEQYF
TRBD1,TRBJ1-5,once,TRBV9,TGTGCCAGCAGCGTAGGTAACAGGGGTCCCAGGGAGCCCCAGCATTTT,CASSVGNRGPREPQHF